This T cell receptor (beta chain) was sequenced in a study of blood T cells in healthy people across ages (dated by TCRdb to between 2014 and 2017). Background on the whole study: In model experiments, template switching captured about one uniquely barcoded TCR beta cDNA molecule for every two T cells. The study measured age-related changes in TCR beta repertoire diversity using deep sequencing normalized with unique cDNA molecular identifiers. Donors were grouped into four age groups: young (average approximately 16 years), middle-aged (less than 40), aged (over 55) and long-lived (about 90). Donors of different ages were randomly distributed across sequencing lanes to avoid experimental bias. For two donors (one aged 18 to 30 and one aged 80 or older), the study analyzed two additional independent replicas of 1 million unique cDNA reads from the same blood draw.

What the authors observed across the whole study: Compared with the aged group, more naive CD4+ T cells, fewer expanded clones and increased TCR diversity were shown by the long-lived group, suggesting age selection. Observed TCR beta diversity per million T cells fell roughly linearly with age, and a significant reduction was already apparent by age around 36. Observed TCR beta diversity correlated strongly with the percentage of naive T cells measured by flow cytometry. Estimates of total diversity from one million sequenced T cells were regarded as lower bounds and underestimates. Donor CMV infection status was unknown, potentially confounding age-related changes in expanded clonotypes. Since profiling was done on bulk unsorted PBMCs, naive and antigen-experienced compartments could not be conclusively compared.

This clonotype has only a few counts. There is no known antigen for this receptor. Per-nucleotide qualities are absent, and no much larger clonotype sits a single base away. Library construction relied on 5' RACE. TCRdb names Illumina HiSeq 2500 as the instrument used. A second about 7 to 12 cycle PCR used a sample-barcoded 5' primer and a J-beta primer mix. A template-switch 5' adaptor carrying 12 random nucleotides introduced a unique molecular identifier onto each TCR beta cDNA molecule. At least 2.5 million CDR3-containing paired-end reads were obtained from each sample. All of the RNA was converted into first-strand cDNA using the Mint cDNA synthesis kit, with a TRBC-specific oligonucleotide serving as the primer. All cDNA was treated with uracil-DNA glycosylase and then went through a first 18-cycle PCR with the universal primers M1SS and BC2_uni_R. For the original study's pipeline: For normalization, 1 million high-quality reads, each with a distinct molecular identifier, were randomly selected from each sample. Instead of being binned into consensus sequences, reads that shared molecular identifiers were thrown out. MiTCR, with a Q25 quality threshold and the strictest error-elimination algorithm, was used for CDR3 identification, clonotype clustering and error correction. A nonparametric unseen species model with Euler transformation was used to estimate lower-bound total TCR beta diversity. The raw public data were reprocessed by TCRdb itself: fastp quality trimming at Q25, MiXCR clonotype calling, in-frame beta chains only. Under each unique CDR3 protein, matching rows form one entry showing the most common genes and DNA. TCRdb's processing, not the authors', yielded these V and J calls. The sample records 1.5 million to 2 million distinct CDR3 sequences, 40% to 55% of which are singletons. The ten biggest clones cover over 2% of the sample.

Taken from cysteine to phenylalanine, the CDR3 has 17 residues. The read is trimmed to its CDR3 DNA, 51 bases read in frame from base 1. Clipping removes 5 bases from V and 5 bases from J, with 13 as the unmatched junction base count. Reading the germline V gene gives CDR1 SGHTA and CDR2 FQGNSA. Donors were 39 systemically healthy Caucasian individuals from Russia aged roughly 6 to 90 years. Roughly 9.5 milliliters of peripheral blood were drawn from each donor into EDTA-treated Vacutainer tubes. Ficoll-Paque density-gradient centrifugation was used to isolate PBMCs, with at least 7 million per sample. Total RNA was extracted from PBMCs with Trizol reagent, with at least 6 micrograms obtained per sample. For every donor, flow cytometry on a PBMC aliquot measured the percentage of naive CD45RAhigh/CD27high T cells.

Recombination joined TRBV7-2 with TRBJ2-3; 10 nucleotides in the junction match TRBD2. This TCR was sampled from a woman aged 40 to 50 in good health. The material sequenced was blood. The DNA is TGTGCCAGCAGCCCCCAGAAAGCGGGGGGGCCCGGAGATACGCAGTATTTT. It encodes CASSPQKAGGPGDTQYF.